This T cell receptor (beta chain) was retrieved from a study of CD8 T cells in ankylosing spondylitis. Study observations and caveats: Typical of ankylosing spondylitis blood, it appeared, was a TCR beta motif of several highly homologous variants.

CDR1 is MGHRA and CDR2 is YSYEKL in the germline V gene. The CDR3 sequence is 13 residues long. V dropped 2 bases and J dropped 1 base, with 4 bases sitting between them. TCRdb independently ran MiXCR on the 5' RACE reads; one entry per CDR3 protein. The data hold a few hundred thousand distinct CDR3 sequences, with around 7.6% observed a single time. This clonotype was seen a few times. Its antigen is unknown. What was sequenced was blood, either unsorted or a sorted T cell fraction (not recorded which). This clonotype was sampled from a male donor with ankylosing spondylitis. The V call is TRBV4-1, the J call TRBJ2-3; D not resolved. CDR3 sequence: CASSQLGTDTQYF. CDR3 DNA: TGCGCCAGCAGCCAATTAGGCACAGATACGCAGTATTTT.